This T cell receptor beta chain was documented in a study of regulatory T cells in long-lasting Graves disease. The study's findings and limits: What was studied was peripheral blood only, and not thyroid tissue. Persistent Graves' patients showed less TCR diversity than newly diagnosed patients showed. Persistent patients shared under 3,000 public clonotypes among themselves. Newly diagnosed patients shared fewer, at some 970.

Time point indicated: persistent/refractory GD, antithyroid drugs over 5 years with positive TRAb. Isolated PBMC RNA provided the starting material for the TCR library. An endocrinology department located in Xi'an, China, was where the patients came from. Germline-derived CDR1 and CDR2 are LGHDT and YNNKEL (reference sequence). The CDR3 has 15 amino acids. V was trimmed by 0 bases and J by 2 bases, leaving 11 bases between them. This clonotype was detected a few times. No antigen is known for it. CDR3 regions were amplified by Arm-PCR using iRepertoire HTBI primers to build TCR beta libraries. In TCRdb, the multiplex PCR reads were re-called with MiXCR into one record per CDR3 protein. The table shows some 370,000 distinct CDR3 sequences, with about 23% occurring only once.

This specimen was peripheral blood mononuclear cells (PBMCs), taken when the disease was refractory, from a patient treated with antithyroid drugs. The V and J genes are TRBV3-1 and TRBJ2-7; D gene unclear. The origin of this receptor is a woman between 35 and 50 years old with Graves disease. The CDR3 nucleotides read TGTGCCAGCAGCCAAGATCTCGCCTTTCCCTACGAGCAGTACTTC. Translation gives CASSQDLAFPYEQYF.